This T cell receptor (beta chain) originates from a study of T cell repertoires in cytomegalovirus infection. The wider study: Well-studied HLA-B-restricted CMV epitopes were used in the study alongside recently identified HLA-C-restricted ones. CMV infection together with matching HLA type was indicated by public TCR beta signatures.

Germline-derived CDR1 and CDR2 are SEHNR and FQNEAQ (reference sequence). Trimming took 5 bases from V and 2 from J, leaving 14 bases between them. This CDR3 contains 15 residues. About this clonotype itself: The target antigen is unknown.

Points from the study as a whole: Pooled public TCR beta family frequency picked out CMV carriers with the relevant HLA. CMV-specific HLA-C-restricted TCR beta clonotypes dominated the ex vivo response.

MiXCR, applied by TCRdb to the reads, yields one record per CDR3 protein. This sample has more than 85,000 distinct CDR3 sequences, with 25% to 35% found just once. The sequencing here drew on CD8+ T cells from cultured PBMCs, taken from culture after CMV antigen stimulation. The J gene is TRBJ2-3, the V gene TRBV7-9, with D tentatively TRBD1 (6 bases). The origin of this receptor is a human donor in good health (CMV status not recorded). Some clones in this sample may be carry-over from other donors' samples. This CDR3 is CASSPAGAFTDTQYF. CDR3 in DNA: TGTGCCAGCAGCCCGGCAGGGGCCTTCACAGATACGCAGTATTTT. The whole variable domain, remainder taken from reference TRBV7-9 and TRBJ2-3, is DTGVSQNPRHKITKRGQNVTFRCDPISEHNRLYWYRQTLGQGPEFLTYFQNEAQLEKSRLLSDRFSAERPKGSFSTLEIQRTEQGDSAMYLCASSPAGAFTDTQYFGPGTRLTVL.